The source of this T cell receptor beta chain is a study of ipilimumab plus nivolumab after autologous stem cell transplantation. Findings of the study overall: TCR repertoire, Treg phenotype and gut microbiota reportedly support more study of this approach.

The CDR3 extends over 16 amino acids. The V gene's germline CDR1 is WSHSY and CDR2 SAAADI. Trimming took 3 bases from V and 2 from J, leaving 11 bases between them. Using immunoSEQ multiplex PCR, the repertoire was profiled, and TCRdb retains in-frame clones only, with some absent. The repertoire holds 17,000 or so clones, with around four fifths as singletons. As concerns this clone: Its antigen is not known.

This specimen consisted of PBMCs, obtained in a trial of ipilimumab plus nivolumab as post-transplant consolidation. This sequence originates from a male donor with diffuse large B-cell lymphoma. The rearrangement joins TRBV10-2 to TRBJ1-6; D unresolved. The DNA of the CDR3 is TGCGCCAGCAGTGATAACTCCCGGGCCTATAATTCACCCCTCCACTTT. This gives the protein CASSDNSRAYNSPLHF.